The TCR beta chain described here comes from a study of PD-L1 blockade in urothelial cancer. Background on the study: As for prior chemotherapy regimens, patients had received 0 to 3. The analyses of blood took place 3 weeks (second dose) and 6 weeks after treatment start.

The sample's time point: peripheral blood 6 weeks after treatment start. The J segment lost 8 bases and the V segment lost 2 bases, leaving 12 bases of the junction unmatched. From germline, CDR1 is SGHNT and CDR2 YYREEE (reference sequence). This CDR3 has 16 amino acids. TCRdb's copy holds only in-frame clones and misses some; the assay was immunoSEQ multiplex PCR. In the table there are 45,000 to 55,000 clones, approximately 83% of which are singletons. The input for sequencing was PBMCs, taken around atezolizumab (anti-PD-L1) treatment. The receptor was derived from a man in his 60s with urothelial cancer. This chain links TRBV5-4 with TRBJ1-2, with 10 positions matching TRBD1. The CDR3 sequence: CASSFPNDRGRGGYTF. The CDR3 coding sequence is TGTGCCAGCAGCTTCCCTAATGACAGGGGGCGTGGAGGCTACACCTTC.